This is a list of T cell receptor beta chains from one sample in a study of a mutant IDH1 vaccine in newly diagnosed glioma. The antigens these receptors bind are not known. The assay was immunoSEQ multiplex PCR, and TCRdb's table has in-frame clones only and misses some. Found here are around 61,000 clones, approximately 75% of them singletons; the top ten hold around 5%. Sequences were derived from PBMCs, sampled from a glioma patient whose treatment included an IDH1 peptide vaccine. The receptors here all came from a man aged 50 or older with glioma. Both conserved end residues are part of each CDR3. A D gene is named only where the DNA matches it firmly. Expanded clones get a size class; other rows say once, few or many, or leave the size out.

CDR3aa: CAWSEGFTRYNYGYTF
CDR3nt: TGTGCCTGGAGTGAAGGGTTTACTCGCTATAACTATGGCTACACCTTC
j_gene: TRBJ1-2
abundance: .
v_gene: TRBV30
d_gene: .

CDR3aa: CASSVGSINTIYF
CDR3nt: TGTGCCAGCAGCGTAGGGTCAATCAACACCATATATTTT
j_gene: TRBJ1-3
abundance: .
v_gene: TRBV9
d_gene: .

CDR3aa: CSVEGSLTDTQYF
CDR3nt: TGCAGCGTTGAGGGCAGCCTCACAGATACGCAGTATTTT
j_gene: TRBJ2-3
abundance: .
v_gene: TRBV29-1
d_gene: .

CDR3aa: CASSLLAGGINEQFF
CDR3nt: TGCGCCAGCAGCTTACTAGCGGGGGGAATCAATGAGCAGTTCTTC
j_gene: TRBJ2-1
abundance: .
v_gene: TRBV5-1
d_gene: TRBD2

CDR3aa: CASSLKGAGEAFF
CDR3nt: TGTGCCAGCAGTTTGAAGGGGGCAGGTGAAGCTTTCTTT
j_gene: TRBJ1-1
abundance: .
v_gene: TRBV27
d_gene: TRBD1

CDR3aa: CASSQGARGGGTDTQYF
CDR3nt: TGCGCCAGCAGCCAAGGGGCCAGGGGCGGGGGCACAGATACGCAGTATTTT
j_gene: TRBJ2-3
abundance: .
v_gene: TRBV4-1
d_gene: .

CDR3aa: CASNPGVGGKAEAFF
CDR3nt: TGTGCCAGCAACCCCGGGGTAGGGGGGAAGGCTGAAGCTTTCTTT
j_gene: TRBJ1-1
abundance: many
v_gene: TRBV7-9
d_gene: .

CDR3aa: CAWIVLGSRGTQYF
CDR3nt: TGTGCCTGGATTGTACTAGGATCCCGGGGCACGCAGTATTTT
j_gene: TRBJ2-3
abundance: once
v_gene: TRBV30
d_gene: .

CDR3aa: CARSFGVRASYEQYF
CDR3nt: TGTGCCAGAAGCTTTGGGGTAAGGGCCTCCTACGAGCAGTACTTC
j_gene: TRBJ2-7
abundance: .
v_gene: TRBV5-3
d_gene: .

CDR3aa: CASSFSKGASDTEAFF
CDR3nt: TGCGCCAGCAGCTTTAGTAAGGGGGCTTCTGACACTGAAGCTTTCTTT
j_gene: TRBJ1-1
abundance: few
v_gene: TRBV5-1
d_gene: TRBD1

CDR3aa: CASSQDPGQGNQPQHF
CDR3nt: TGTGCCAGCAGCCAAGACCCGGGACAGGGAAATCAGCCCCAGCATTTT
j_gene: TRBJ1-5
abundance: once
v_gene: TRBV4-2
d_gene: TRBD1

CDR3aa: CASSPGQGAREQYF
CDR3nt: TGCGCCAGCAGCCCGGGACAGGGGGCTAGGGAGCAGTACTTC
j_gene: TRBJ2-7
abundance: .
v_gene: TRBV5-1
d_gene: TRBD1

CDR3aa: CASSFSVTGELFF
CDR3nt: TGTGCCAGCAGCTTTAGTGTCACCGGGGAGCTGTTTTTT
j_gene: TRBJ2-2
abundance: .
v_gene: TRBV11-3
d_gene: .

CDR3aa: CASGHKRGTNTGELFF
CDR3nt: TGTGCCAGCGGCCACAAGAGGGGAACGAACACCGGGGAGCTGTTTTTT
j_gene: TRBJ2-2
abundance: .
v_gene: TRBV6-4
d_gene: .

CDR3aa: CASSSGDRLSYEQYF
CDR3nt: TGTGCCAGCAGCTCAGGGGACAGACTCTCCTACGAGCAGTACTTC
j_gene: TRBJ2-7
abundance: medium-sized
v_gene: TRBV5-4
d_gene: TRBD1

CDR3aa: CASSTGRLETQYF
CDR3nt: TGTGCCAGCAGTACAGGCAGGCTTGAGACCCAGTACTTC
j_gene: TRBJ2-5
abundance: .
v_gene: TRBV9
d_gene: .

CDR3aa: CATSRDRLDQPQHF
CDR3nt: TGTGCCACCAGCAGGGACAGGCTCGATCAGCCCCAGCATTTT
j_gene: TRBJ1-5
abundance: .
v_gene: TRBV15
d_gene: TRBD1

CDR3aa: CASTTGGRPQHF
CDR3nt: TGTGCCAGTACTACAGGGGGAAGGCCCCAGCATTTT
j_gene: TRBJ1-5
abundance: .
v_gene: TRBV19
d_gene: TRBD1

CDR3aa: CASSPQGSGNTIYF
CDR3nt: TGTGCCAGCAGTCCGCAGGGATCTGGAAACACCATATATTTT
j_gene: TRBJ1-3
abundance: .
v_gene: TRBV6-5
d_gene: .

CDR3aa: CASSPKKGSGNTIYF
CDR3nt: TGTGCCAGCAGCCCCAAGAAAGGATCTGGAAACACCATATATTTT
j_gene: TRBJ1-3
abundance: .
v_gene: TRBV5-4
d_gene: .

CDR3aa: CAGRAGVPGELFF
CDR3nt: TGTGCCGGCAGGGCAGGGGTCCCCGGGGAGCTGTTTTTT
j_gene: TRBJ2-2
abundance: .
v_gene: TRBV6-6
d_gene: .

CDR3aa: CASEAGAVNTEAFF
CDR3nt: TGTGCCAGCGAAGCGGGAGCGGTCAACACTGAAGCTTTCTTT
j_gene: TRBJ1-1
abundance: .
v_gene: TRBV7-9
d_gene: .

CDR3aa: CASSLMGEGGYTF
CDR3nt: TGTGCCAGCAGCCTCATGGGGGAAGGAGGCTACACCTTC
j_gene: TRBJ1-2
abundance: .
v_gene: TRBV6-5
d_gene: .

CDR3aa: CASSWGWGENGYTF
CDR3nt: TGTGCCAGCAGCTGGGGCTGGGGTGAGAATGGCTACACCTTC
j_gene: TRBJ1-2
abundance: .
v_gene: TRBV5-6
d_gene: .

CDR3aa: CASSPQGGEYGYTF
CDR3nt: TGTGCCAGCTCACCACAGGGGGGAGAGTATGGCTACACCTTC
j_gene: TRBJ1-2
abundance: .
v_gene: TRBV18
d_gene: .

CDR3aa: CASSNHREETQYF
CDR3nt: TGTGCCAGCAGCAACCACAGGGAAGAGACCCAGTACTTC
j_gene: TRBJ2-5
abundance: .
v_gene: TRBV7-2
d_gene: .

CDR3aa: CASSLGTVPNTEAFF
CDR3nt: TGTGCCAGCAGCTTAGGGACAGTTCCGAACACTGAAGCTTTCTTT
j_gene: TRBJ1-1
abundance: .
v_gene: TRBV7-9
d_gene: .

CDR3aa: CASTLTGSYNEQFF
CDR3nt: TGTGCCAGCACCCTAACAGGGTCCTACAATGAGCAGTTCTTC
j_gene: TRBJ2-1
abundance: .
v_gene: TRBV7-2
d_gene: .

CDR3aa: CASSLTSGGARDEQFF
CDR3nt: TGCGCCAGCAGCTTGACTAGCGGGGGGGCAAGGGATGAGCAGTTCTTC
j_gene: TRBJ2-1
abundance: .
v_gene: TRBV5-1
d_gene: TRBD2

CDR3aa: CASKRGGEEQYF
CDR3nt: TGTGCCAGCAAGAGGGGGGGGGAGGAGCAGTACTTC
j_gene: TRBJ2-7
abundance: once
v_gene: TRBV2
d_gene: .

CDR3aa: CASSLLQGPLEQYF
CDR3nt: TGTGCCAGCAGCTTGCTTCAGGGACCCCTCGAGCAGTACTTC
j_gene: TRBJ2-7
abundance: .
v_gene: TRBV5-8
d_gene: .

CDR3aa: CASSLVGDGYTF
CDR3nt: TGCGCCAGCAGCTTGGTAGGGGATGGCTACACCTTC
j_gene: TRBJ1-2
abundance: .
v_gene: TRBV5-1
d_gene: .

CDR3aa: CASSVSGTGELFF
CDR3nt: TGTGCCAGCAGCGTATCCGGCACCGGGGAGCTGTTTTTT
j_gene: TRBJ2-2
abundance: .
v_gene: TRBV9
d_gene: .

CDR3aa: CASSLDGQVQHF
CDR3nt: TGTGCCAGCAGCTTGGATGGACAGGTCCAGCATTTT
j_gene: TRBJ1-5
abundance: .
v_gene: TRBV7-2
d_gene: TRBD1

CDR3aa: CASSENTEAFF
CDR3nt: TGTGCCAGCAGTGAGAACACTGAAGCTTTCTTT
j_gene: TRBJ1-1
abundance: few
v_gene: TRBV25-1
d_gene: .

CDR3aa: CSVSWGGYEQYF
CDR3nt: TGCAGCGTTAGCTGGGGCGGGTACGAGCAGTACTTC
j_gene: TRBJ2-7
abundance: .
v_gene: TRBV29-1
d_gene: .

CDR3aa: CASSDGGSYEQYF
CDR3nt: TGTGCCAGCAGTGACGGGGGCTCCTACGAGCAGTACTTC
j_gene: TRBJ2-7
abundance: .
v_gene: TRBV6-1
d_gene: .

CDR3aa: CASSPAGNTEAFF
CDR3nt: TGTGCCAGCAGTCCGGCAGGAAACACTGAAGCTTTCTTT
j_gene: TRBJ1-1
abundance: few
v_gene: TRBV6-5
d_gene: .

CDR3aa: CASSYNRRDPQHF
CDR3nt: TGTGCCAGCAGTTATAATCGCAGGGACCCCCAGCATTTT
j_gene: TRBJ1-5
abundance: .
v_gene: TRBV6-5
d_gene: .

CDR3aa: CASSPSGQGEQPQHF
CDR3nt: TGTGCCAGCTCACCGAGCGGACAGGGTGAACAGCCCCAGCATTTT
j_gene: TRBJ1-5
abundance: .
v_gene: TRBV18
d_gene: TRBD1

CDR3aa: CASSEASGRRYTF
CDR3nt: TGTGCCAGCAGTGAAGCGTCAGGGAGACGCTACACCTTC
j_gene: TRBJ1-2
abundance: many
v_gene: TRBV2
d_gene: .

CDR3aa: CASRSGGLSNQPQHF
CDR3nt: TGTGCCAGTAGGTCGGGAGGCCTTAGCAATCAGCCCCAGCATTTT
j_gene: TRBJ1-5
abundance: .
v_gene: TRBV6-5
d_gene: .

CDR3aa: CASSLNILYEQYF
CDR3nt: TGTGCCAGCAGTTTGAACATTCTCTACGAGCAGTACTTC
j_gene: TRBJ2-7
abundance: .
v_gene: TRBV27
d_gene: .

CDR3aa: CASSASTSTQYF
CDR3nt: TGCGCCAGCAGCGCCTCTACCTCAACGCAGTATTTT
j_gene: TRBJ2-3
abundance: .
v_gene: TRBV5-1
d_gene: .

CDR3aa: CASSLGTDGLNTEAFF
CDR3nt: TGCGCCAGCAGCTTGGGGACGGACGGTCTGAACACTGAAGCTTTCTTT
j_gene: TRBJ1-1
abundance: .
v_gene: TRBV5-1
d_gene: .

CDR3aa: CASSFPQPQETQYF
CDR3nt: TGTGCCAGCAGCTTCCCACAGCCCCAAGAGACCCAGTACTTC
j_gene: TRBJ2-5
abundance: .
v_gene: TRBV5-4
d_gene: .

CDR3aa: CAISGGETQYF
CDR3nt: TGTGCCATCAGTGGAGGGGAGACCCAGTACTTC
j_gene: TRBJ2-5
abundance: .
v_gene: TRBV10-3
d_gene: .

CDR3aa: CASSLTAEKGYTF
CDR3nt: TGTGCCAGCAGCTTAACAGCAGAGAAAGGCTACACCTTC
j_gene: TRBJ1-2
abundance: .
v_gene: TRBV13
d_gene: .

CDR3aa: CASSLTQGVNSPLHF
CDR3nt: TGTGCCAGCAGCCTTACCCAGGGTGTCAATTCACCCCTCCACTTT
j_gene: TRBJ1-6
abundance: few
v_gene: TRBV9
d_gene: .

CDR3aa: CAGSLEYYGYTF
CDR3nt: TGTGCCGGTTCCTTAGAATACTATGGCTACACCTTC
j_gene: TRBJ1-2
abundance: .
v_gene: TRBV30
d_gene: .

CDR3aa: CASSRALGETQYF
CDR3nt: TGTGCTAGCAGCCGTGCCCTGGGAGAGACCCAGTACTTC
j_gene: TRBJ2-5
abundance: .
v_gene: TRBV7-7
d_gene: .

CDR3aa: CASSPGDYEQYF
CDR3nt: TGTGCCAGCTCACCAGGGGACTACGAGCAGTACTTC
j_gene: TRBJ2-7
abundance: once
v_gene: TRBV18
d_gene: .

CDR3aa: CAWSGLGIALHF
CDR3nt: TGTGCCTGGAGTGGATTGGGGATAGCCCTCCACTTT
j_gene: TRBJ1-6
abundance: few
v_gene: TRBV30
d_gene: .

CDR3aa: CAWSVRRDQPQHF
CDR3nt: TGTGCCTGGAGTGTACGTCGAGATCAGCCCCAGCATTTT
j_gene: TRBJ1-5
abundance: .
v_gene: TRBV30
d_gene: .

CDR3aa: CASSESQRGWANTEAFF
CDR3nt: TGTGCCAGCAGTGAGAGTCAAAGGGGATGGGCGAACACTGAAGCTTTCTTT
j_gene: TRBJ1-1
abundance: .
v_gene: TRBV6-1
d_gene: .

CDR3aa: CASSLGTDGLNTEAFF
CDR3nt: TGCGCCAGCAGCTTGGGGACAGACGGGCTGAACACTGAAGCTTTCTTT
j_gene: TRBJ1-1
abundance: .
v_gene: TRBV5-1
d_gene: .

CDR3aa: CASSFERGYTF
CDR3nt: TGTGCCAGCAGCTTTGAGCGTGGCTACACCTTC
j_gene: TRBJ1-2
abundance: few
v_gene: TRBV7-2
d_gene: .

CDR3aa: CASSSRDRGHEQYF
CDR3nt: TGTGCCAGCAGCTCCCGGGACAGGGGCCACGAGCAGTACTTC
j_gene: TRBJ2-7
abundance: .
v_gene: TRBV7-2
d_gene: TRBD1

CDR3aa: CASSQGPSGAAGQFF
CDR3nt: TGCGCCAGCAGCCAGGGACCCAGCGGGGCGGCGGGGCAGTTCTTC
j_gene: TRBJ2-1
abundance: .
v_gene: TRBV4-3
d_gene: TRBD2